This T cell receptor (beta chain) was recovered during a study of blood T cell repertoires in COVID-19. Only in-frame clones appear in the TCRdb table, and some are missing; sequencing was by immunoSEQ multiplex PCR. There are a few hundred thousand clones in the sample; around 90% occur only once, and approximately 3.3% lies in the top ten. The CDR3 totals 14 residues. The germline V gene has CDR1 SNHLY and CDR2 FYNNEI. The V gene lost 11 bases and the J gene lost 1 base, with 14 bases spanning the gap. This sequence originates from a woman aged 40 to 50 with acute or convalescent COVID-19. This sequence joins TRBV2 and TRBJ2-2, with D uncertain. What was sequenced was peripheral blood. CDR3 nucleotide sequence: TGTGCCGGCGGCGAGACTGGGAACACCGGGGAGCTGTTTTTT. Protein product: CAGGETGNTGELFF.